This passage covers 29 T cell receptor beta chains from one sample sequenced in a study of PD-1 blockade in classical Hodgkin lymphoma. Clones were sequenced by immunoSEQ multiplex PCR, and TCRdb holds only the in-frame ones, with some missing. The table lists some 11,000 clones, around 70% of them singletons. This sample's time point: cycle 4 day 1 (C4D1), after five to seven weeks of nivolumab. All patients relapsed after autologous stem cell transplantation, and brentuximab vedotin exposure varied. Thawed PBMCs underwent magnetic negative selection to yield purified CD4+ T cells. The sequenced sample was CD4+ T cells from blood, obtained before the fourth cycle of nivolumab. All receptors derive from a human donor with classical Hodgkin lymphoma.

This clone was seen once. The V call is TRBV5-1, the J call TRBJ2-3; 7 bases match TRBD2. The length of the CDR3 is 16 residues. In germline, CDR1 is SGHRS, CDR2 YFSETQ. V gave up 3 bases and J gave up 2 bases; unmatched junction bases: 9. CDR3: CASSWRVAGTTDTQYF. The CDR3 bases are TGCGCCAGCAGCTGGCGGGTAGCGGGCACCACAGATACGCAGTATTTT.

A few counts support this clone. The chain carries TRBV29-1 and TRBJ1-1; 9 nucleotides line up with TRBD1. CDR3 length: 13 residues. Trimming cost V 6 bases and J 11 bases; bases outside gene matches: 13. The germline V gene has CDR1 SQVTM and CDR2 ANQGSEA. CDR3 sequence reads: CSVPGTGIREAFF. In DNA, the CDR3 is TGCAGCGTCCCCGGGACAGGGATAAGAGAGGCTTTCTTT.

The chain employs TRBV5-1 and TRBJ1-2, with 9 bases identical to TRBD1. There are 14 residues in the CDR3. CDR1 and CDR2 from the germline V gene are SGHRS and YFSETQ. The J segment lost 4 bases and the V segment lost 4 bases, leaving 5 bases of the junction unmatched. In DNA, the CDR3 is TGCGCCAGCAGCGAGGAGGGACAGGGCTATGGCTACACCTTC. Translating it yields CASSEEGQGYGYTF.

The CDR3 is CASQYTGTSGVQYF. CDR3 nucleotides: TGTGCCAGCCAGTACACCGGGACATCTGGCGTCCAGTACTTC. The J gene is TRBJ2-7, the V gene TRBV6-1; TRBD1 might be the D (6 bases). In germline, CDR1 is MNHNS, CDR2 SASEGT. Trimming pared 8 bases from V and 10 bases from J, leaving 24 bases between. This CDR3 comprises 14 residues.

This rearrangement joins TRBV6-1 to TRBJ2-1; D is unresolved. Germline assignment: CDR1 MNHNS and CDR2 SASEGT. This CDR3 region has 15 residues. V lost 5 bases and J lost 6, with 17 bases in between. CDR3 in amino acids: CASSRGRFGGNEQFF. The CDR3 bases are TGTGCCAGCAGTCGCGGACGGTTCGGCGGCAATGAGCAGTTCTTC.

In nucleotides, the CDR3 is TGTGCCAGCACCCGAACCTACGAGCAGTACTTC. It is translated as CASTRTYEQYF. The J gene is TRBJ2-7, the V gene TRBV6-1; D call uncertain. V lost 7 bases, J lost 2 bases, and 6 bases lay in between. From germline, CDR1 is MNHNS and CDR2 SASEGT. The CDR3 spans 11 residues.

This clone has just a few counts. The V call is TRBV6-5, the J call TRBJ1-1, with 7 bases identical to TRBD1. CDR1 is MNHEY, CDR2 SVGAGI, per germline. The V and J ends lost 5 bases and 11 bases, in that order; junction bases with no gene match: 8. The CDR3 contains 12 residues. The CDR3 DNA follows: TGTGCCAGCAGTCCCCCAGGGGGAGAGGCTTTCTTT. Translated: CASSPPGGEAFF.

CDR3 in DNA: TGTGCCAGCAGCTTACGGGCCACATCAAGTGAGCAGTTCTTC. Amino acids: CASSLRATSSEQFF. The chain carries TRBV7-9 and TRBJ2-1; D uncertain. The CDR3 extends over 14 amino acids. The V and J ends lost 2 bases and 9 bases respectively, with 14 bases between them. Germline CDR1 is SEHNR and CDR2 is FQNEAQ (reference sequence). Together with reference TRBV7-9 and TRBJ2-1, the CDR3 gives the full variable domain: DTGVSQNPRHKITKRGQNVTFRCDPISEHNRLYWYRQTLGQGPEFLTYFQNEAQLEKSRLLSDRFSAERPKGSFSTLEIQRTEQGDSAMYLCASSLRATSSEQFFGPGTRLTVL.

This sequence joins TRBV10-3 and TRBJ2-7; D call uncertain. V lost 5 bases and J 12 bases, leaving 5 bases between the germline ends. Germline assignment: CDR1 ENHRY and CDR2 SYGVKD. This CDR3 contains 8 residues. The CDR3 coding sequence is TGTGCCATCAGTTCTTGGTACTTC. Amino acid sequence: CAISSWYF.

In this sample, this clone turned up a few times. The chain employs TRBV5-1 and TRBJ2-7, with 14 nucleotides matching TRBD2. There are 16 residues in the CDR3. Germline V gives CDR1 SGHRS, CDR2 YFSETQ. Unmatched junction bases numbered 10, after V lost 4 bases and J lost 7 bases. The DNA for the CDR3 is TGCGCCAGCAGCCCTCTGACTAGCGGGAGGGCGGGGGAGCAGTACTTC. Residues: CASSPLTSGRAGEQYF.

This clone was detected only a few times. The chain carries TRBV7-3 and TRBJ1-6; D is perhaps TRBD1 (6 bases). Germline-derived CDR1 and CDR2 are SGHTA and FQGTGA. The length of the CDR3 is 14 residues. V was shortened by 5 bases and J by 4 bases, with 9 bases between the two germline ends. The CDR3 spells CASSTGQYNSPLHF. Here the CDR3 DNA reads TGTGCCAGCAGCACCGGACAGTATAATTCACCCCTCCACTTT.

This chain joins TRBV7-9 and TRBJ1-4; 7 bases map to TRBD1. From germline, CDR1 is SEHNR and CDR2 FQNEAQ (reference sequence). The CDR3 runs 16 residues. The junction had 10 bases not matched to a gene; V was cut back by 5 bases and J by 4 bases. The CDR3 DNA is TGTGCCAGCAGCCAGGGGGGGACACTTGTTAATGAAAAACTGTTTTTT. Translation gives CASSQGGTLVNEKLFF.

The chain recombines TRBV7-9 with TRBJ1-1; D perhaps matches TRBD1 (5 bases). This CDR3 spans 13 amino acids. Germline loops: CDR1 SEHNR, CDR2 FQNEAQ (reference sequence). Trimming cost V 2 bases and J 4 bases, with 8 bases left between them. The chain's CDR3 is CASSLRRGTEAFF. The CDR3 region has the DNA TGTGCCAGCAGCTTAAGAAGGGGCACTGAAGCTTTCTTT.

V and J are TRBV6-5 and TRBJ1-2, with D hard to call. The CDR3 sequence is 14 residues long. Per germline, CDR1 MNHEY and CDR2 SVGAGI. Trimming removed 9 bases at V and 0 bases at J, with 14 bases between. CDR3 nucleotides: TGTGCCAGTACTCCCGGGAGGACTAACTATGGCTACACCTTC. Translation: CASTPGRTNYGYTF.

The J gene is TRBJ1-2, the V gene TRBV6-6; D call uncertain. The germline V gene has CDR1 MNHNY and CDR2 SVGAGI (reference sequence). The CDR3 is 14 amino acids. The germline V and J ends were trimmed by 9 bases and 2 bases, with 16 bases remaining between them. The CDR3 DNA reads as TGTGCCAGTACGGTCGGCGCTTCAAACTATGGCTACACCTTC. Residues: CASTVGASNYGYTF.

The table lists this clone with a few counts. The chain uses TRBV6-5 and TRBJ1-2; weak D call: TRBD1 (6 bases). CDR3 length equals 14 residues. Germline V gives CDR1 MNHEY, CDR2 SVGAGI. The V and J ends lost 6 bases and 5 bases respectively, with 16 bases between them. Written as DNA, the CDR3 is TGTGCCAGCAGGGACAGACAGGACTCGTATGGCTACACCTTC. Translation: CASRDRQDSYGYTF.

The chain has TRBV23-1 and TRBJ2-1; 7 positions agree with TRBD1. TRBV23-1 is an open reading frame whose function is uncertain. Trimming took 2 bases from V and 5 from J; bases not matched to a gene: 6. The CDR3 is 15 amino acids. In DNA form, the CDR3 reads TGCGCCAGCAGTCAAAGGGACAGAAAAAACAATGAGCAGTTCTTC. It translates to CASSQRDRKNNEQFF.

J is TRBJ2-1 and V is TRBV7-6; 10 positions match TRBD2. Per the germline V gene, CDR1 is SGHVS and CDR2 is FNYEAQ. This CDR3 comprises 17 residues. J gave up 0 bases and V 5 bases, and 7 bases lay outside the gene matches. In DNA, the CDR3 is TGTGCCAGCAGCGGCGGGTCTAGCGGGAGCTCCTACAATGAGCAGTTCTTC. Protein: CASSGGSSGSSYNEQFF.

The chain links TRBV4-2 to TRBJ2-4, with 9 nucleotides matching TRBD1. The CDR3 runs 15 residues. V lost 4 bases and J lost 8; bases outside the gene matches: 9. Germline CDR1 LGHNA, CDR2 YNFKEQ. Written as DNA, the CDR3 is TGTGCCAGCAGCCTAGACGACAGGGGGGCGGACATTCAGTACTTC. Translation gives CASSLDDRGADIQYF.

This clone was counted only a few times. The J gene is TRBJ2-1, the V gene TRBV15; 7 bases line up with TRBD2. The ends lost 6 bases at V and 5 bases at J; junction bases unmatched: 13. The CDR3 sequence is 16 residues long. Germline values: CDR1 LNHNV, CDR2 YYDKDF (reference sequence). CDR3 sequence reads: CATSLWAGAGNNEQFF. CDR3 bases: TGTGCCACCAGTCTCTGGGCGGGAGCGGGTAACAATGAGCAGTTCTTC.

This clone was recorded a few times. The V and J genes are TRBV5-5 and TRBJ1-6; TRBD1 matches at 11 bases. CDR1 SGHKS and CDR2 YYEKEE come from the germline V gene (reference sequence). This CDR3 is 15 amino acids long. Unmatched junction bases numbered 5, after V lost 4 bases and J lost 8 bases. Here the CDR3 reads CASSPGQGADSPLHF. CDR3 DNA: TGTGCCAGCAGCCCCGGACAGGGGGCTGATTCACCCCTCCACTTT.

The V gene is TRBV5-6, the J gene TRBJ1-4, with D unresolved. The CDR3 has 12 residues. Germline V gives CDR1 SGHDT, CDR2 YYEEEE. The V end lost 5 bases, the J end lost 1 base, and 3 bases lay between the germline ends. CDR3 amino acids: CASRKTNEKLFF. CDR3 nucleotides: TGTGCCAGCAGGAAAACTAATGAAAAACTGTTTTTT.

The CDR3 loop reads CAIGPRLARDEQFF. For the CDR3, the DNA is TGTGCCATCGGGCCTAGACTAGCCAGGGATGAGCAGTTCTTC. The chain couples TRBV10-3 to TRBJ2-1; 7 bases map to TRBD2. With V trimmed by 8 bases and J by 8 bases, 12 bases remained unmatched. The CDR3 is made up of 14 amino acids. In germline, CDR1 is ENHRY, CDR2 SYGVKD.

V gene TRBV28 combines with J gene TRBJ2-7, with 10 bases that match TRBD2. Germline values: CDR1 MDHEN, CDR2 SYDVKM. This CDR3 is built from 19 residues. V lost 7 bases to trimming and J lost 3 bases; unmatched junction nucleotides: 21. CDR3 in amino acids: CASTPSSIAGGRRYYEQYF. The CDR3 nucleotides are TGTGCCAGCACCCCCTCGTCGATAGCGGGAGGCCGCCGCTACTACGAGCAGTACTTC.

The chain links TRBV9 to TRBJ1-2, with TRBD1 matching 11 bases. CDR3 length equals 15 residues. Trimming cost V 4 bases and J 7 bases; bases outside gene matches: 9. Germline V lookup: CDR1 SGDLS, CDR2 YYNGEE. The CDR3 reads CASSPLGQGAGGYTF. CDR3 in DNA: TGTGCCAGCAGCCCCCTCGGACAGGGGGCAGGTGGCTACACCTTC.

The chain joins TRBV18 to TRBJ2-2; 12 bases are a match to TRBD2. V shed 3 bases and J 3 bases; nucleotides not matched to a gene: 2. Germline V gene data show CDR1 as KGHSH and CDR2 as LQKENI. The CDR3 totals 16 residues. Written as DNA, the CDR3 is TGTGCCAGCTCACCTCGGACTAGCGGGGACACCGGGGAGCTGTTTTTT. Its protein is CASSPRTSGDTGELFF.

The chain joins TRBV19 to TRBJ2-1; 7 nucleotides align to TRBD2. Germline CDR1 LNHDA, CDR2 SQIVND (reference sequence). V dropped 1 base and J dropped 14; count of bases not matched to a gene: 2. This CDR3 has 11 amino acids. CDR3 coding DNA: TGTGCCAGTAGTATAGGCGGGACTAAGTTCTTC. Translation gives CASSIGGTKFF.

The chain recombines TRBV2 with TRBJ2-1, with 14 bases matching TRBD2. The V and J ends lost 6 bases and 9 bases, in that order; junction bases with no gene match: 4. CDR3 size: 14 residues. Germline values: CDR1 SNHLY, CDR2 FYNNEI. The CDR3 DNA reads TGTGCCAGCAGGGGACTAGCGGGAGTTCCTGAGCAGTTCTTC. Protein sequence: CASRGLAGVPEQFF.

V gene TRBV11-1 combines with J gene TRBJ2-7; 13 bases map to TRBD2. The V and J ends lost 5 bases and 2 bases, in that order; junction bases with no gene match: 6. Germline V gives CDR1 SGHAT, CDR2 FQDESV (reference sequence). The CDR3 runs 16 residues. The CDR3 sequence: CASSVGTSGIPYEQYF. In DNA form, the CDR3 reads TGTGCCAGCAGCGTAGGGACTAGCGGGATCCCCTACGAGCAGTACTTC.